This record covers a single TCR beta chain. The target antigen is unknown. This CDR3 comprises 14 residues. V was clipped by 7 bases and J by 4 bases, with 17 bases between them. Germline lookup yields CDR1 SQVTM and CDR2 ANQGSEA. The data derive from a study of blood T cells in healthy people across ages. Study-level information: About one barcoded beta molecule per two T cells came from capture by template switching. Study observations and caveats: Per million T cells, TCR beta diversity dropped roughly linearly as age increased.

Next came a second PCR, run for about 7 to 12 cycles, which used a sample-barcoded 5' primer along with a J-beta primer mix. A minimum of 2.5 million CDR3-containing paired-end reads was obtained for each sample. MiXCR was run by TCRdb on the 5' RACE reads, yielding one entry per CDR3 protein. The table shows roughly 800,000 distinct CDR3 sequences, with 58% occurring only once. Total RNA was extracted at no less than 5 micrograms per sample. The sequencing input was blood. This clonotype originated in a man aged 30 to 39 in good health. This chain joins TRBV29-1 and TRBJ2-1; possibly TRBD1 for D (6 bases). CDR3 loop: CSASGRGNYNEQFF. In DNA, the CDR3 is TGCAGCGCATCTGGCAGGGGAAATTACAATGAGCAGTTCTTC.